This TCR beta chain was profiled in a study of blood T cell repertoires in COVID-19. Study background: T cells, B-cell-depleted T cells, or PBMCs provided the cDNA or gDNA that served as material.

V shed 5 bases and J shed 5 bases, with 10 bases lying between them. The germline gives CDR1 PRHDT, CDR2 FYEKMQ (reference sequence). This CDR3 has 12 amino acids. Sequenced by immunoSEQ multiplex PCR; TCRdb stores in-frame clones only, minus some. The sample shows about 480,000 clones, roughly nine tenths of them seen only once. Only a few counts were recorded for this clone. The material sequenced was peripheral blood. The rearrangement links TRBV13 to TRBJ2-7; D might be TRBD2 (5 bases). This clonotype originated in a man aged 18-30 years with COVID-19, enrolled during active disease. In DNA form, the CDR3 reads TGTGCCAGCAGCCCGACGGGGAACGAGCAGTACTTC. Translation: CASSPTGNEQYF. The full variable domain, in which reference TRBV13 and TRBJ2-7 provide the parts outside the CDR3, is AAGVIQSPRHLIKEKRETATLKCYPIPRHDTVYWYQQGPGQDPQFLISFYEKMQSDKGSIPDRFSAQQFSDYHSELNMSSLELGDSALYFCASSPTGNEQYFGPGTRLTVT.